The TCR beta chain described here comes from a study of early T cells in non-severe SARS-CoV-2 infection. Study at large: The chains were unpaired, and the sequenced material was bulk RNA from unsorted whole blood. Study-wide results and caveats: Missing private and CD4 specificities, VDJdb matching favored anti-spike CD8 responses.

Individual cDNA molecules received unique molecular identifiers during library preparation. TCRdb reprocessed the 5' RACE reads via MiXCR and lists one record per CDR3 protein. The profile shows 30,000 to 40,000 distinct CDR3 sequences, approximately 6.9% of them singletons. This clonotype was recorded a few times. No antigen is known for it. The sequences come from whole blood, collected at baseline. This receptor was taken from an adult who was a healthcare worker with PCR-confirmed SARS-CoV-2 infection or an uninfected control (not recorded which).

The CDR3 reads CASSQVAGVYNEQFF. DNA for the CDR3: TGTGCCAGCAGCCAAGTAGCGGGAGTGTACAATGAGCAGTTCTTC. V is TRBV14 and J is TRBJ2-1, with 9 bases that match TRBD2. CDR1 SGHDN and CDR2 FVKESK come from the germline V gene. Trimming removed 1 base from V and 4 bases from J; junction bases left unmatched: 2. This CDR3 has 15 residues.